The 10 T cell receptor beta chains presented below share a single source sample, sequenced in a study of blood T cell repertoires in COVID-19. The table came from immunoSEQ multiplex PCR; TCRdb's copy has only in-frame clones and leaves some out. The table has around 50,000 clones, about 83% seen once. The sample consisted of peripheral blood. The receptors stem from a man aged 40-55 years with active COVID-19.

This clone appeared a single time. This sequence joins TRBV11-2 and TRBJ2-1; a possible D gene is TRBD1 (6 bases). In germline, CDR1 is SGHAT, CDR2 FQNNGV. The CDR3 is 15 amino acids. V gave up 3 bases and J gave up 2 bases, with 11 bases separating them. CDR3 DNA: TGTGCCAGCAGCTTTGGACAGAGCACCTACAATGAGCAGTTCTTC. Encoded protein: CASSFGQSTYNEQFF.

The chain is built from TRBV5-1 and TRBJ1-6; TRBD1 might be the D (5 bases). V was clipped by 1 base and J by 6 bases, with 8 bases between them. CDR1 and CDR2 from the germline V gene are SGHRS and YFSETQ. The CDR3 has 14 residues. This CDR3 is CASSLLQGNSPLHF. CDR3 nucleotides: TGCGCCAGCAGCTTGTTGCAGGGTAATTCACCCCTCCACTTT.

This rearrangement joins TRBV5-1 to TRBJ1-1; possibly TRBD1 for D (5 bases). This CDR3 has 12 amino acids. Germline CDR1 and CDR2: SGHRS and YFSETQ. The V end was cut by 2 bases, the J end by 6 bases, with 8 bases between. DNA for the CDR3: TGCGCCAGCAGCTTTTCAGGGCCTGAAGCTTTCTTT. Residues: CASSFSGPEAFF. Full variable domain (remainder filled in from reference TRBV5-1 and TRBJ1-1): KAGVTQTPRYLIKTRGQQVTLSCSPISGHRSVSWYQQTPGQGLQFLFEYFSETQRNKGNFPGRFSGRQFSNSRSEMNVSTLELGDSALYLCASSFSGPEAFFGQGTRLTVV.

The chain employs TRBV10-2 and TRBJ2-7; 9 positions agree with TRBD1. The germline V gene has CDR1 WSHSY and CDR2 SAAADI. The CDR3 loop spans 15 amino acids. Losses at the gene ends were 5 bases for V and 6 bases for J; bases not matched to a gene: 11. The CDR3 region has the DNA TGCGCCAGCAGTCTCCGGGACAGGGTTTTTGTCGAGCAGTACTTC. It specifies CASSLRDRVFVEQYF.

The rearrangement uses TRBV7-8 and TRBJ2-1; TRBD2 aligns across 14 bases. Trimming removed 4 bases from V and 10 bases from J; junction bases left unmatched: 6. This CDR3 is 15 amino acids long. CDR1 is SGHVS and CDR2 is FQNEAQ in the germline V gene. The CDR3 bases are TGTGCCAGCAGCTCGACTAGCGGGAGGGCCCAGGAGCAGTTCTTC. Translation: CASSSTSGRAQEQFF.

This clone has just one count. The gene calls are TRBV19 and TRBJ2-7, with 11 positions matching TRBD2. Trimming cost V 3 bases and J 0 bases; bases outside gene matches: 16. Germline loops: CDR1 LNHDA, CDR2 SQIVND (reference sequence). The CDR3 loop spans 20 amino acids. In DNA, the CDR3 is TGTGCCAGTAGTATCCGCGATGGAGGGGGACTAGCGGATTTCTCCTACGAGCAGTACTTC. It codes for CASSIRDGGGLADFSYEQYF.

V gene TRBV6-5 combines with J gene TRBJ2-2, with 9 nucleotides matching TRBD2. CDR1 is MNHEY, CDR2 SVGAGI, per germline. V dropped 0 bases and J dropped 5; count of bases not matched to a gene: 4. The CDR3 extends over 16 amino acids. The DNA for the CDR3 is TGTGCCAGCAGTTACTCTAGCGGGAGAGGGACCGGGGAGCTGTTTTTT. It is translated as CASSYSSGRGTGELFF.

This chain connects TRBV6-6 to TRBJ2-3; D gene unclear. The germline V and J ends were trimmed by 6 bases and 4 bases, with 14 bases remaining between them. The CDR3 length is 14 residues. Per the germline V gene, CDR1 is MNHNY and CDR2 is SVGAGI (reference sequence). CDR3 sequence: CASRPYRAPDTQYF. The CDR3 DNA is TGTGCCAGCAGGCCCTATAGAGCGCCAGATACGCAGTATTTT.

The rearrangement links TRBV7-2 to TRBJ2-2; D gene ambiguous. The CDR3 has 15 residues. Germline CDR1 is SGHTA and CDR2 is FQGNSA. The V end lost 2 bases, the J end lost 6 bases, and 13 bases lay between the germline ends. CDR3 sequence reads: CASSLNYPQSGELFF. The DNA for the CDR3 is TGTGCCAGCAGCTTAAACTATCCGCAATCCGGGGAGCTGTTTTTT. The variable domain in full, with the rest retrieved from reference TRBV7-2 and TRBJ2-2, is GAGVSQSPSNKVTEKGKDVELRCDPISGHTALYWYRQSLGQGLEFLIYFQGNSAPDKSGLPSDRFSAERTGGSVSTLTIQRTQQEDSAVYLCASSLNYPQSGELFFGEGSRLTVL.

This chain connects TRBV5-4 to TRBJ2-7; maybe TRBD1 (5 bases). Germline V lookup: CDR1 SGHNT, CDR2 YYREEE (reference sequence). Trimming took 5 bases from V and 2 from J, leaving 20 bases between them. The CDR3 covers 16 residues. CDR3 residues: CASSSRQTGRTYEQYF. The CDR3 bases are TGTGCCAGCAGTTCTAGACAGACCGGGCGCACCTACGAGCAGTACTTC. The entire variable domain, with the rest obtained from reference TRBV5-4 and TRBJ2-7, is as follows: ETGVTQSPTHLIKTRGQQVTLRCSSQSGHNTVSWYQQALGQGPQFIFQYYREEENGRGNFPPRFSGLQFPNYSSELNVNALELDDSALYLCASSSRQTGRTYEQYFGPGTRLTVT.